This record covers a single TCR beta chain. Its antigen is currently unknown. Amplified TCR beta CDR3 regions came from RNA transcripts. The HTBI primer set was used in a first-round RT-PCR of the TCR CDR3. TCRdb used MiXCR to reprocess the multiplex PCR reads, holding one entry per CDR3 protein. This table has 94,000 or so distinct CDR3 sequences, around 52% appearing once. Stable Graves' hyperthyroidism meant no ophthalmopathy progression within 18 months. Among the patients, aged 18 to 65, hyperthyroidism was newly diagnosed and had lasted under 2 months. Isolation of PBMCs was performed on around 10 ml fresh peripheral blood. V was pared by 5 bases and J by 0 bases, with 14 bases between. Per germline, CDR1 SGHTA and CDR2 FQGNSA. The CDR3 is 17 amino acids. The data were obtained in a study of T cells in Graves' hyperthyroidism and ophthalmopathy. Notes on the study in general: The model made its ophthalmopathy prediction, and onset followed a median about 6 months later.

Sample: blood. The rearrangement joins TRBV7-2 to TRBJ2-6; D may be TRBD2 (5 bases). The source is a woman between 40 and 55 years old with Graves' hyperthyroidism. In DNA form, the CDR3 reads TGTGCCAGCAGCCTACAGAACGGGGTCTCTGGGGCCAACGTCCTGACTTTC. This sequence encodes CASSLQNGVSGANVLTF.